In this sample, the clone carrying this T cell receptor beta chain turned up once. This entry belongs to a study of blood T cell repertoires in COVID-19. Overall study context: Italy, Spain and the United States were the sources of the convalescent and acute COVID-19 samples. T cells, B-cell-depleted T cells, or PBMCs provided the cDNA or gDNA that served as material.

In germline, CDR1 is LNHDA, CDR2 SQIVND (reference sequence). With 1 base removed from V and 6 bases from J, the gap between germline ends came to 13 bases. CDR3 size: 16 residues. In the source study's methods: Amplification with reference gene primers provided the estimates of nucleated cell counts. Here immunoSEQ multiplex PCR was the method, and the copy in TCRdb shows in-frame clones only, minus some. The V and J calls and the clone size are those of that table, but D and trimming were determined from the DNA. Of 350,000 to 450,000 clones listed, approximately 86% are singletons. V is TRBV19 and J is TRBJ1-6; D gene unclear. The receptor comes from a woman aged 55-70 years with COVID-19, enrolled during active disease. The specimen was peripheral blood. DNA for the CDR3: TGTGCCAGTAGTATAGGGGCTGGGCGAGTTAATTCACCCCTCCACTTT. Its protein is CASSIGAGRVNSPLHF.